This T cell receptor beta chain was retrieved from a study of identical twins. Whole-study findings and limits: Abundant beta clonotypes from cord blood bore fewer insertions; memory repertoires lacked this pattern. Compared with unrelated sharing, twin-shared out-of-frame alpha sequences had more low-probability sequences.

Trimming left V 2 bases short and J 10 bases short, with 12 bases between. The CDR3 is 13 residues long. Germline V gene sequence: CDR1 SGHAT, CDR2 FQDESV (reference sequence). There are many counts of this clonotype. Its specificity is not known. A universal primer site came from template switching; cDNA carried unique molecular identifiers. Via MiXCR, TCRdb re-called the 5' RACE reads, giving one row per CDR3 protein. The sample has some 96,000 distinct CDR3 sequences, 5.9% seen once. The genes are TRBV11-1 and TRBJ2-1; possibly TRBD1 or TRBD2 for D (5 bases each). The sequence was collected from a woman aged 45-59 years in good health. Specimen: memory T cells sorted from blood. DNA for the CDR3: TGTGCCAGCAGCTTACTCACCGGGGCAGAGCAGTTCTTC. Translation: CASSLLTGAEQFF.